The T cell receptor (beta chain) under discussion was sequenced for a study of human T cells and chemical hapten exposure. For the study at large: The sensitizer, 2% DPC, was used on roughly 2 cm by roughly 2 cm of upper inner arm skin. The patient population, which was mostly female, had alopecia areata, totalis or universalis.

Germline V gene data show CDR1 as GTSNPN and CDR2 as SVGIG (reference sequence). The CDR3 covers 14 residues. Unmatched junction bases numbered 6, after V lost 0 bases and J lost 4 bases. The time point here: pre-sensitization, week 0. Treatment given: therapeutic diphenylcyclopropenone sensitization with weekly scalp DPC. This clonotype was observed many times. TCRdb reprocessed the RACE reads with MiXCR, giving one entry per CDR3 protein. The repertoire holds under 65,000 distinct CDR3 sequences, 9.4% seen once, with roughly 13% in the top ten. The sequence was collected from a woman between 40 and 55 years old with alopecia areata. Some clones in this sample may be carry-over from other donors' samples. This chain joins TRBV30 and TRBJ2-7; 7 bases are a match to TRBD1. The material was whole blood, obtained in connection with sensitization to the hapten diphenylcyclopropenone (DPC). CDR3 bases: TGTGCCTGGAGTGTAATAGGGGGCGGGTACGAGCAGTACTTC. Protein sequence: CAWSVIGGGYEQYF.